This T cell receptor beta chain was observed in a study of OX40 agonist ivuxolimab in advanced cancers. Across the study: Mean age roughly 65 years, range 23 to 79; roughly 82% male.

Data came from immunoSEQ multiplex PCR; TCRdb stores just in-frame clones and leaves some out. The sample includes 50,000 or so clones, less than 90% seen only once; the top ten take 4.6%. This CDR3 spans 14 amino acids. CDR1 is SGHAT, CDR2 FQNNGV, per germline. Study outcomes and limitations: Clonal expansion was seen in CD4+ and CD8+ blood T cells by week 6 at 0.1 to 3.0 mg/kg. Expanded clones were, on average, more numerous in CD8+ T cells than in CD4+.

Points on this clone: What it recognizes is unknown.

This chain connects TRBV11-2 to TRBJ2-5; D is unclear. The J call may be in error: the DNA end matches TRBJ2-7 better. The sequencing used CD4+ or CD8+ T cells sorted from blood, collected in a trial of the OX40 agonist ivuxolimab. The source is an adult with an advanced solid tumor such as melanoma, head and neck, liver or kidney cancer. The CDR3 sequence: CASSLDRMTYEQYF. For the CDR3, the DNA is TGTGCCAGCAGCTTAGACAGGATGACCTACGAGCAGTACTTC.